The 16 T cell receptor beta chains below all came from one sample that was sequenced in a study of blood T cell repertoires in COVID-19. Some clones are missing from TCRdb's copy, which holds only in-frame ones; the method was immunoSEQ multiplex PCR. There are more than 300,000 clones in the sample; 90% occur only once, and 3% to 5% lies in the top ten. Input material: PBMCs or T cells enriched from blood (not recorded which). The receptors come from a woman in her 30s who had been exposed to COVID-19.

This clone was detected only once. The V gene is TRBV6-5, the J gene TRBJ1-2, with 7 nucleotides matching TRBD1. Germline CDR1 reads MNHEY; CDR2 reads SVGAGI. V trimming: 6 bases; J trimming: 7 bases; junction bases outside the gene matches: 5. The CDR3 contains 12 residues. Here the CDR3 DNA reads TGTGCCAGCAGGGGACAGAAGGCTGGCTACACCTTC. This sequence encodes CASRGQKAGYTF.

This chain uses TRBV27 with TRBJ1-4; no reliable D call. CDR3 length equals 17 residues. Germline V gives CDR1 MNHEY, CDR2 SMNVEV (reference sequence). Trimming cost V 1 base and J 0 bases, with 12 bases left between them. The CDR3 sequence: CASSLFSGSATNEKLFF. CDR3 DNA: TGTGCCAGCAGTTTATTCTCCGGTTCGGCAACTAATGAAAAACTGTTTTTT.

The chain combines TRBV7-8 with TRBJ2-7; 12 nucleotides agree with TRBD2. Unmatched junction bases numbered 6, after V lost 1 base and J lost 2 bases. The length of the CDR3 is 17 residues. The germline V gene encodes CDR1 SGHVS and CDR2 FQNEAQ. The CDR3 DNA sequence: TGTGCCAGCAGCTTAGATTCAGGACTAGCGGGGACCTACGAGCAGTACTTC. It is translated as CASSLDSGLAGTYEQYF. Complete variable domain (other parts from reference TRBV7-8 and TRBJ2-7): GAGVSQSPRYKVAKRGQDVALRCDPISGHVSLFWYQQALGQGPEFLTYFQNEAQLDKSGLPSDRFFAERPEGSVSTLKIQRTQQEDSAVYLCASSLDSGLAGTYEQYFGPGTRLTVT.

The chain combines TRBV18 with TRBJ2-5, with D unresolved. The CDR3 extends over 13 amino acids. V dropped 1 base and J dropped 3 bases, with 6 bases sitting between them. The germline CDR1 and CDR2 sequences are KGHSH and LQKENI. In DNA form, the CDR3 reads TGTGCCAGCTCACCACGAACAGAAGAGACCCAGTACTTC. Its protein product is CASSPRTEETQYF.

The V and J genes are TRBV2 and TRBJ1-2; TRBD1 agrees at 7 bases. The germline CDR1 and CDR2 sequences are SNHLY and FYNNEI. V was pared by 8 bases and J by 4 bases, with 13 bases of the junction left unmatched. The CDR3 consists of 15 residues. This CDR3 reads CASAAGQSHFYGYTF. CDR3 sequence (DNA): TGTGCCAGCGCTGCGGGACAGTCGCACTTCTATGGCTACACCTTC.

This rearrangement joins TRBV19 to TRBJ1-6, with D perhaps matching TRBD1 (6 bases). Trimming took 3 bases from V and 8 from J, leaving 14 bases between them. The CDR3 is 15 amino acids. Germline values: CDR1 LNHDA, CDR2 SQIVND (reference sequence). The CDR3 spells CASSIGGQHHSPLHF. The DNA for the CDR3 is TGTGCCAGTAGTATCGGGGGGCAGCACCATTCACCCCTCCACTTT.

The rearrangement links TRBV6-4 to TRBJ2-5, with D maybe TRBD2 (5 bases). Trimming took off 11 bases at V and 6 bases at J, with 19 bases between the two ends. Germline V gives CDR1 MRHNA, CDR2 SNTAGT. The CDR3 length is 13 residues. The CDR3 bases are TGTGCCGCAGCGTTCCCGGAGGAGAAGACCCAGTACTTC. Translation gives CAAAFPEEKTQYF.

The CDR3 sequence: CASSNRDRVSSGANVLTF. In DNA, the CDR3 is TGTGCCAGTAGTAACCGGGACAGGGTATCATCGGGGGCCAACGTCCTGACTTTC. This chain uses TRBV19 with TRBJ2-6; 9 positions agree with TRBD1. With 4 bases clipped from V and 4 bases from J, the junction kept 11 bases outside the gene matches. The germline CDR1 and CDR2 sequences are LNHDA and SQIVND (reference sequence). This CDR3 is built from 18 residues.

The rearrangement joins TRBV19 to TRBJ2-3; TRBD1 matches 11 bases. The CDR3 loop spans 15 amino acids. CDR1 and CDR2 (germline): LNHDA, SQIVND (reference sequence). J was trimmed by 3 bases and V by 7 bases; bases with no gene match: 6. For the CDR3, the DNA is TGTGCCAGTACGCCCAGGGACAGGGGGACAGATACGCAGTATTTT. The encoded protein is CASTPRDRGTDTQYF.

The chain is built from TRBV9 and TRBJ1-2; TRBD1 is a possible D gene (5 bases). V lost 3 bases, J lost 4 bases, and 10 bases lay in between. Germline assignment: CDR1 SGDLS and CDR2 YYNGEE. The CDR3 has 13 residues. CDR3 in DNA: TGTGCCAGCAGCGCGGCGGGGGTCTATGGCTACACCTTC. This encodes CASSAAGVYGYTF. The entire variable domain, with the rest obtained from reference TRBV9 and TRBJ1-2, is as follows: DSGVTQTPKHLITATGQRVTLRCSPRSGDLSVYWYQQSLDQGLQFLIQYYNGEERAKGNILERFSAQQFPDLHSELNLSSLELGDSALYFCASSAAGVYGYTFGSGTRLTVV.

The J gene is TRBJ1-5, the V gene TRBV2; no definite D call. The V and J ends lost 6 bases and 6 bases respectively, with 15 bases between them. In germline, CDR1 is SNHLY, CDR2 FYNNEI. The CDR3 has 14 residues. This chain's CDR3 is CASRSGRVGQPQHF. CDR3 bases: TGTGCCAGCAGGTCCGGGAGAGTCGGTCAGCCCCAGCATTTT. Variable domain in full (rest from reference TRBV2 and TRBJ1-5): EPEVTQTPSHQVTQMGQEVILRCVPISNHLYFYWYRQILGQKVEFLVSFYNNEISEKSEIFDDQFSVERPDGSNFTLKIRSTKLEDSAMYFCASRSGRVGQPQHFGDGTRLSIL.

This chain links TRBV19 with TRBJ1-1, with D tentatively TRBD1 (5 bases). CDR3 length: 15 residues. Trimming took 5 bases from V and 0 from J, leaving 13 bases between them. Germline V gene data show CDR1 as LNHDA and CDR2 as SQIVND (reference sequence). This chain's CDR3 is CASSGRIGVNTEAFF. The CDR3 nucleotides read TGTGCCAGTAGTGGGCGGATAGGGGTGAACACTGAAGCTTTCTTT. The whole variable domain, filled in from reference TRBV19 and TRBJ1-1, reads DGGITQSPKYLFRKEGQNVTLSCEQNLNHDAMYWYRQDPGQGLRLIYYSQIVNDFQKGDIAEGYSVSREKKESFPLTVTSAQKNPTAFYLCASSGRIGVNTEAFFGQGTRLTVV.

The CDR3 sequence is CASSLGPGSNSYEQYF. Written as DNA, the CDR3 is TGTGCCAGCAGCTTAGGTCCAGGGTCGAACTCCTACGAGCAGTACTTC. The gene calls are TRBV11-2 and TRBJ2-7; possibly TRBD1 for D (5 bases). Trimming took 1 base from V and 0 from J, leaving 13 bases between them. The CDR3 runs 16 residues. The germline V gene encodes CDR1 SGHAT and CDR2 FQNNGV.

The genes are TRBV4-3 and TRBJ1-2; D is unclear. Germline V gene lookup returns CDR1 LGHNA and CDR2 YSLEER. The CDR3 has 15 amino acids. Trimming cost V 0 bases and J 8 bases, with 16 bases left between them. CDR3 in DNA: TGCGCCAGCAGCCAAGATACGGCGGGCGGGCGGGGCTACACCTTC. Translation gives CASSQDTAGGRGYTF.

CDR3: CAISKVTGGDYGYTF. CDR3 DNA sequence: TGTGCCATCAGTAAAGTTACAGGGGGCGACTATGGCTACACCTTC. The chain carries TRBV10-3 and TRBJ1-2, with TRBD1 matching over 9 bases. This CDR3 is 15 amino acids long. The germline V gene encodes CDR1 ENHRY and CDR2 SYGVKD. Germline trimming cut 5 bases from V and 3 bases from J; bases unmatched to any gene: 7.

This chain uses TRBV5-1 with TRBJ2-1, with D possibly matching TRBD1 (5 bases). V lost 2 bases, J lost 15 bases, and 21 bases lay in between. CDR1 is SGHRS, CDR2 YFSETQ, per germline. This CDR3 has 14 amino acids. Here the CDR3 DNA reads TGCGCCAGCAGCTTTTTCAGCGAAGAGACAGAGACGTTCTTC. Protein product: CASSFFSEETETFF.